One and the same sample provided the 9 T cell receptor beta chains below, sequenced in a study of cytomegalovirus exposure and HLA in healthy donors. 60 Vbeta and 13 Jbeta primers were used in PCR. Profiling relied on immunoSEQ multiplex PCR, and the TCRdb table lists in-frame clones only, not all of them. The sample has about 190,000 clones; over 70% are singletons. Sequencing input: PBMCs. The receptors derive from a woman between 25 and 40 years old in good health and CMV-seropositive.

This clone was counted ten times or more. This chain joins TRBV6-5 and TRBJ1-1; TRBD1 aligns across 7 bases. The V gene end was trimmed by 4 bases and the J gene end by 6 bases; junction bases not matched to a gene: 8. Germline V gene lookup returns CDR1 MNHEY and CDR2 SVGAGI. The CDR3 runs 14 residues. The CDR3 DNA reads as TGTGCCAGCAGTTCAACAGGGGCGAGGGCTGAAGCTTTCTTT. This sequence encodes CASSSTGARAEAFF.

Written as DNA, the CDR3 is TGTGCCAGCGACCTCTCCCAGGTATCAACTGAAGCTTTCTTT. It specifies CASDLSQVSTEAFF. This chain joins TRBV7-9 and TRBJ1-1; no clear D gene. The germline V gene has CDR1 SEHNR and CDR2 FQNEAQ (reference sequence). Between the trimmed V and J ends, which lost 8 bases and 5 bases, there was a span of 18 bases. This CDR3 comprises 14 residues.

This chain links TRBV28 with TRBJ1-2; 8 bases agree with TRBD1. Germline-derived CDR1 and CDR2 are MDHEN and SYDVKM. With 5 bases clipped from V and 4 bases from J, the junction kept 6 bases outside the gene matches. The CDR3 spans 14 residues. The CDR3 DNA reads as TGTGCCAGCAGTCGCCGAACAGGGGGCTATGGCTACACCTTC. Translated, it gives CASSRRTGGYGYTF.

This clone has just a few counts. The genes are TRBV18 and TRBJ1-5, with 8 bases lining up with TRBD1. CDR1 and CDR2 (germline): KGHSH, LQKENI. V trimming: 2 bases; J trimming: 6 bases; junction bases outside the gene matches: 3. The CDR3 totals 14 residues. CDR3 region: CASSPGQGGQPQHF. CDR3 nucleotides: TGTGCCAGCTCACCAGGACAGGGCGGTCAGCCCCAGCATTTT.

The chain links TRBV7-9 to TRBJ2-3; 8 bases are a match to TRBD1. CDR1 is SEHNR, CDR2 FQNEAQ, per germline (reference sequence). This CDR3 has 15 residues. The V and J ends lost 6 bases and 1 base, in that order; junction bases with no gene match: 6. CDR3 bases: TGTGCCAGCAGGTCGGACAGGGCCCGCACAGATACGCAGTATTTT. This codes for CASRSDRARTDTQYF.

The chain links TRBV5-1 to TRBJ2-1; D not resolved. Trimming took 1 base from V and 8 from J, leaving 7 bases between them. This CDR3 region has 12 residues. Germline lookup yields CDR1 SGHRS and CDR2 YFSETQ. The CDR3 loop reads CASSLTLDEQFF. The CDR3 DNA reads TGCGCCAGCAGCTTGACCTTAGATGAGCAGTTCTTC.

The J gene is TRBJ2-7, the V gene TRBV5-1; D is uncertain. The CDR3 sequence is 15 residues long. Germline-derived CDR1 and CDR2 are SGHRS and YFSETQ. V gave up 0 bases and J gave up 4 bases, with 14 bases separating them. As DNA, the CDR3 is TGCGCCAGCAGCTTGGCGGGTCACGGAGCGTACGAGCAGTACTTC. Translated, it gives CASSLAGHGAYEQYF.

About this clone: The same CDR3 arises from other DNA sequences in this sample as well. V gene TRBV5-1 combines with J gene TRBJ2-1; 9 positions agree with TRBD2. CDR1 and CDR2 from the germline V gene are SGHRS and YFSETQ. The CDR3 runs to 14 residues. V shed 5 bases and J 4 bases; nucleotides not matched to a gene: 4. The CDR3 loop is CASSSSGAYNEQFF. The CDR3 nucleotides read TGCGCCAGCAGTTCTAGCGGGGCTTACAATGAGCAGTTCTTC.

The rearrangement links TRBV7-9 to TRBJ2-2; 11 bases match TRBD1. The germline CDR1 and CDR2 sequences are SEHNR and FQNEAQ (reference sequence). V was clipped by 6 bases and J by 7 bases; unmatched bases: 7. The CDR3 contains 15 residues. CDR3 protein: CASRGGQGVDGELFF. The DNA of the CDR3 is TGTGCCAGCAGAGGGGGACAGGGGGTCGACGGGGAGCTGTTTTTT.